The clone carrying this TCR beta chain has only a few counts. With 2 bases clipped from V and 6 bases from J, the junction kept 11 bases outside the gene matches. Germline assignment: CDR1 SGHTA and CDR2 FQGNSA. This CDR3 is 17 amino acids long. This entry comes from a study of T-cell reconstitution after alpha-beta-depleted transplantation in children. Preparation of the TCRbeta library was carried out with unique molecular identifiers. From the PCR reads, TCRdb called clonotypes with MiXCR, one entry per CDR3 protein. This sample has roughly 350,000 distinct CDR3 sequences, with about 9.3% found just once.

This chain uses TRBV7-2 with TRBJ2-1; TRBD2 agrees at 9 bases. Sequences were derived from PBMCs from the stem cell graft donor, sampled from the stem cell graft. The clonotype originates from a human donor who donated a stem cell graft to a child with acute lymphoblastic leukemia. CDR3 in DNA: TGTGCCAGCAGCTTATCCCTCCTAGCGGGGTGGGGCAATGAGCAGTTCTTC. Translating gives CASSLSLLAGWGNEQFF.